The 24 T cell receptor beta chains below come from one sample, sequenced in a study of blood T cell repertoires in COVID-19. Sequenced by immunoSEQ multiplex PCR; TCRdb stores in-frame clones only, minus some. This sample has more than 300,000 clones, with 85% to 90% found just once. Sequencing used peripheral blood. These receptors came from a woman in her sixties or seventies with COVID-19, enrolled during active disease.

The chain is built from TRBV27 and TRBJ1-1; possible D gene TRBD1, 6 bases. The CDR3 consists of 14 residues. The germline V and J ends were trimmed by 2 bases and 3 bases, with 10 bases remaining between them. Germline V gives CDR1 MNHEY, CDR2 SMNVEV (reference sequence). The CDR3 DNA follows: TGTGCCAGCAGTTTAGGTTACAGGGACACTGAAGCTTTCTTT. It encodes CASSLGYRDTEAFF.

The rearrangement joins TRBV6-5 to TRBJ2-3; 9 bases align to TRBD2. The CDR3 consists of 14 residues. Germline V CDR1 and CDR2: MNHEY, SVGAGI. Trimming removed 5 bases from V and 5 bases from J; junction bases left unmatched: 5. The CDR3 protein is CASSRGGDGDTQYF. For the CDR3, the DNA is TGTGCCAGCAGTCGCGGGGGGGACGGAGATACGCAGTATTTT.

This chain connects TRBV6-5 to TRBJ2-7; D ambiguous. Per the germline V gene, CDR1 is MNHEY and CDR2 is SVGAGI. CDR3 size: 11 residues. The V and J ends lost 6 bases and 5 bases respectively, with 8 bases between them. The CDR3 DNA reads TGTGCCAGCAGCCGAGCCCACGAGCAGTACTTC. Protein sequence: CASSRAHEQYF.

The V call is TRBV19, the J call TRBJ1-5; 7 bases are shared with TRBD1. From germline, CDR1 is LNHDA and CDR2 SQIVND (reference sequence). V shed 4 bases and J 6 bases; nucleotides not matched to a gene: 6. This CDR3 is built from 14 residues. The CDR3 nucleotides read TGTGCCAGTAGTACCCTTAGACAGGGTCAGCCCCAGCATTTT. Translating gives CASSTLRQGQPQHF.

The chain uses TRBV7-2 and TRBJ2-3, with 7 positions matching TRBD2. V shed 4 bases and J 7 bases; nucleotides not matched to a gene: 11. Germline CDR1 reads SGHTA; CDR2 reads FQGNSA. This CDR3 region has 15 residues. The CDR3 reads CASSSPDSGLYTQYF. DNA of the CDR3: TGTGCCAGCAGCTCTCCCGATAGCGGGTTGTATACGCAGTATTTT.

This clone appeared once. V and J are TRBV27 and TRBJ1-2; no definite D call. The CDR3 is 13 residues long. CDR1 MNHEY and CDR2 SMNVEV come from the germline V gene (reference sequence). Trimming shortened V by 3 bases and J by 4 bases, and 9 bases separated the two germline ends. The CDR3 sequence: CASSFRGSYGYTF. The CDR3 bases are TGTGCCAGCAGTTTTCGGGGTAGCTATGGCTACACCTTC.

The rearrangement uses TRBV6-2 or TRBV6-3 and TRBJ1-1; 10 nucleotides match TRBD1. The CDR3 is 12 amino acids. V shed 4 bases and J 11 bases; nucleotides not matched to a gene: 4. The germline V gene encodes CDR1 MNHEY and CDR2 SVGEGT. This CDR3 is CASSWTGGSAFF. In DNA form, the CDR3 reads TGTGCCAGCAGTTGGACAGGGGGAAGTGCTTTCTTT.

This chain links TRBV4-1 with TRBJ2-7, with TRBD2 matching 11 bases. The CDR3 totals 16 residues. J lost 4 bases, V lost 1 base, and 6 bases had no gene match. Germline CDR1 and CDR2: MGHRA and YSYEKL. CDR3: CASSQGASGGLYEQYF. The CDR3 DNA sequence: TGCGCCAGCAGCCAAGGGGCTAGCGGGGGGCTTTACGAGCAGTACTTC.

The chain carries TRBV6-1 and TRBJ2-5; 14 bases are shared with TRBD2. Germline V gene data show CDR1 as MNHNS and CDR2 as SASEGT. The CDR3 contains 17 residues. V was pared by 1 base and J by 4 bases, with 5 bases of the junction left unmatched. DNA of the CDR3: TGTGCCAGCAGTGAAGGACTAGCGGGGGGGCCTGGAGAGACCCAGTACTTC. This codes for CASSEGLAGGPGETQYF.

The J gene is TRBJ1-1, the V gene TRBV27; D may be TRBD1 (5 bases). Germline CDR1 is MNHEY and CDR2 is SMNVEV (reference sequence). Trimming left V 3 bases short and J 3 bases short, with 11 bases between. The CDR3 consists of 14 residues. The CDR3 DNA reads as TGTGCCAGCAGTTTCTTACCGACAGACACTGAAGCTTTCTTT. Translating it yields CASSFLPTDTEAFF.

This chain joins TRBV7-3 and TRBJ2-1, with D unresolved. Trimming pared 2 bases from V and 6 bases from J, leaving 8 bases between. The CDR3 is made up of 13 amino acids. From germline, CDR1 is SGHTA and CDR2 FQGTGA. The CDR3 coding sequence is TGTGCCAGCAGCTTACGTTACGGCAATGAGCAGTTCTTC. This gives the protein CASSLRYGNEQFF.

The rearrangement links TRBV18 to TRBJ2-1, with TRBD2 identical over 12 bases. V lost 6 bases and J lost 1; bases outside the gene matches: 7. The CDR3 consists of 17 residues. Germline V CDR1 and CDR2: KGHSH, LQKENI. This CDR3 is CASSLTSGGDSYNEQFF. The CDR3 nucleotides read TGTGCCAGCTCGCTGACTAGCGGGGGTGATTCCTACAATGAGCAGTTCTTC.

The chain joins TRBV2 to TRBJ1-2; the match to TRBD1 covers 8 bases. This CDR3 spans 13 amino acids. The ends lost 7 bases at V and 7 bases at J; junction bases unmatched: 8. Germline V gene lookup returns CDR1 SNHLY and CDR2 FYNNEI. The CDR3 loop is CASMRQGASGYTF. The CDR3 DNA reads TGTGCCAGCATGAGGCAGGGGGCCAGTGGCTACACCTTC.

J is TRBJ1-2 and V is TRBV7-2; maybe TRBD1 (5 bases). Per germline, CDR1 SGHTA and CDR2 FQGNSA. V was clipped by 5 bases and J by 4 bases, with 17 bases between them. This CDR3 contains 15 residues. CDR3 residues: CASSQRTGDSYGYTF. The CDR3 DNA reads as TGTGCCAGCAGCCAACGAACGGGGGATAGCTATGGCTACACCTTC.

The chain has TRBV12-5 and TRBJ1-2; D might be TRBD1 (5 bases). V was clipped by 7 bases and J by 5 bases, with 11 bases between them. The CDR3 is made up of 12 amino acids. The V gene's germline CDR1 is LGHNT and CDR2 FRNRAP. CDR3 residues: CASALDSYGYTF. Written as DNA, the CDR3 is TGTGCTAGTGCCCTCGACAGTTATGGCTACACCTTC. The full variable domain, with the rest looked up from reference TRBV12-5 and TRBJ1-2, is DARVTQTPRHKVTEMGQEVTMRCQPILGHNTVFWYRQTMMQGLELLAYFRNRAPLDDSGMPKDRFSAEMPDATLATLKIQPSEPRDSAVYFCASALDSYGYTFGSGTRLTVV.

The CDR3 here is CASSFSGLSNQPQHF. The CDR3 nucleotides read TGTGCCAGCAGCTTTTCCGGTCTGAGCAATCAGCCCCAGCATTTT. The V call is TRBV11-2, the J call TRBJ1-5, with D hard to call. V was shortened by 3 bases and J by 1 base, with 10 bases between the two germline ends. This CDR3 has 15 amino acids. The germline V gene encodes CDR1 SGHAT and CDR2 FQNNGV.

V usage is TRBV9 and J usage is TRBJ1-4; 10 positions agree with TRBD1. CDR1 is SGDLS and CDR2 is YYNGEE in the germline V gene. Germline trimming cut 3 bases from V and 6 bases from J; bases unmatched to any gene: 2. There are 14 residues in the CDR3. Here the CDR3 reads CASSADRGDEKLFF. DNA for the CDR3: TGTGCCAGCAGCGCGGACAGGGGGGATGAAAAACTGTTTTTT.

DNA for the CDR3: TGTGCCAGCAGTTTAAACGGAGCGGGGGAGTTCAACGAGCAGTACTTC. It is translated as CASSLNGAGEFNEQYF. This chain uses TRBV28 with TRBJ2-7; 8 bases match TRBD2. The CDR3 spans 16 residues. After removal of 2 bases from V and 5 bases from J, the junction contained 11 bases not matched to a gene. Germline CDR1 MDHEN, CDR2 SYDVKM.

This rearrangement joins TRBV5-1 to TRBJ1-2; no reliable D call. CDR3 length equals 14 residues. The V gene lost 0 bases and the J gene lost 4 bases, with 10 bases spanning the gap. The germline V gene has CDR1 SGHRS and CDR2 YFSETQ. CDR3 protein: CASSLGPTGYGYTF. In nucleotides, the CDR3 is TGCGCCAGCAGCTTGGGCCCTACCGGCTATGGCTACACCTTC.

The genes are TRBV30 and TRBJ1-6, with D unresolved. Germline CDR1 GTSNPN, CDR2 SVGIG (reference sequence). The V and J ends lost 4 bases and 2 bases respectively, with 3 bases between them. The CDR3 loop spans 12 amino acids. In DNA form, the CDR3 reads TGTGCCTGGACGGCCTATAATTCACCCCTCCACTTT. It translates to CAWTAYNSPLHF.

This sequence joins TRBV10-3 and TRBJ2-2; D is ambiguous. This CDR3 contains 13 residues. Germline V lookup: CDR1 ENHRY, CDR2 SYGVKD. V gave up 3 bases and J gave up 2 bases, with 4 bases separating them. This chain's CDR3 is CAISDPNTGELFF. The DNA of the CDR3 is TGTGCCATCAGTGACCCAAACACCGGGGAGCTGTTTTTT.

V and J are TRBV5-1 and TRBJ1-1, with 7 bases fitting TRBD1. From germline, CDR1 is SGHRS and CDR2 YFSETQ. The CDR3 contains 15 residues. The junction had 9 bases not matched to a gene; V was cut back by 3 bases and J by 4 bases. CDR3 nucleotide sequence: TGCGCCAGCAGCTATAGCAGGGGGGTCAGCACTGAAGCTTTCTTT. This gives the protein CASSYSRGVSTEAFF.

This chain connects TRBV12-5 to TRBJ2-1; TRBD1 aligns across 9 bases. Germline V CDR1 and CDR2: LGHNT, FRNRAP. V trimming: 5 bases; J trimming: 12 bases; junction bases outside the gene matches: 17. The CDR3 is made up of 16 amino acids. This chain's CDR3 is CASGPDTGGRVQGQFF. The CDR3, as DNA: TGTGCTAGTGGTCCAGACACAGGGGGCCGCGTGCAGGGGCAGTTCTTC.

This clone was detected only a few times. The rearrangement joins TRBV5-6 to TRBJ1-6, with unresolved D. This CDR3 is 16 amino acids long. V was pared by 2 bases and J by 8 bases, with 17 bases between. Germline assignment: CDR1 SGHDT and CDR2 YYEEEE. The CDR3 spells CASSFIEGEWDSPLHF. CDR3 coding DNA: TGTGCCAGCAGCTTTATTGAGGGCGAGTGGGATTCACCCCTCCACTTT.